This T cell receptor (beta chain) was sequenced during a study of blood T cells in healthy people across ages. Study-level points and caveats: Strongly correlated with naive T cell percentage was TCR beta diversity.

Then a second PCR, running roughly 7 to 11 cycles, was carried out with a sample-barcoded 5' primer and a J-beta primer mix. Any given sample supplied a minimum of 2.5 million CDR3-containing paired-end reads. TCRdb called the 5' RACE reads again in MiXCR, with one record for every CDR3 protein. The table lists 1.8 million or so distinct CDR3 sequences, roughly two fifths of them singletons. A few counts support this clonotype. Its antigen remains unknown. The receptor was derived from a human donor in good health. Input material: blood.

CDR3 region: CSALVAGGDLAKNIQYF. In nucleotides, the CDR3 is TGCAGTGCTCTAGTAGCGGGGGGGGATCTAGCCAAAAACATTCAGTACTTC. V usage is TRBV20-1 and J usage is TRBJ2-4; 11 bases align to TRBD2. The CDR3 is 17 amino acids. The germline V gene has CDR1 DFQATT and CDR2 SNEGSKA (reference sequence). With 5 bases clipped from V and 0 bases from J, the junction kept 9 bases outside the gene matches.